Reported below is one T cell receptor (beta chain). MiXCR was run by TCRdb on the 5' RACE reads, yielding one entry per CDR3 protein. This table holds around 470,000 distinct CDR3 sequences, 11% to 15% found once. This record comes from a study of identical twins. V shed 5 bases and J shed 0 bases, with 15 bases lying between them. From germline, CDR1 is DFQATT and CDR2 SNEGSKA (reference sequence). This CDR3 is 15 amino acids long. These records were also assigned to another study, of yellow fever vaccine responses in identical twins.

This chain links TRBV20-1 with TRBJ2-3; perhaps TRBD2 as D (6 bases). The sample consisted of CD4+ T cells sorted from blood. This TCR was recovered from a woman aged 18-30 years in good health. CDR3 sequence (DNA): TGCAGTGCTGGTAATAGCGGATCTAGCACAGATACGCAGTATTTT. Encoded protein: CSAGNSGSSTDTQYF.